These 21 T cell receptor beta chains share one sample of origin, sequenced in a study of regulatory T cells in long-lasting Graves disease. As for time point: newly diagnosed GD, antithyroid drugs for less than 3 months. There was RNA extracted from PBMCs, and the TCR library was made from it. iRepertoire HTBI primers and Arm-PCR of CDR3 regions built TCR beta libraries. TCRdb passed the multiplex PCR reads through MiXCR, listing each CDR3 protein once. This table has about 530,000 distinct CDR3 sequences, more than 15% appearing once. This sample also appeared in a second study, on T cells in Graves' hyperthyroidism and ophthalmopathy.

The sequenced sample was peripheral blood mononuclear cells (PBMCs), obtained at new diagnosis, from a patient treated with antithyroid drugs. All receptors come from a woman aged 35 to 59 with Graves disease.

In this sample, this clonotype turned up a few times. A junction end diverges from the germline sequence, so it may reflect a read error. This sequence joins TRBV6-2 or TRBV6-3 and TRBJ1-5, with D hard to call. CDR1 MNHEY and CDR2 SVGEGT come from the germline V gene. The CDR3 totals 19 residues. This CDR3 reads CASSYATLTRRYSDQPQHF. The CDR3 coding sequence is TGTGCCAGCAGTTACGCCACGTTGACTCGACGGTATAGCGATCAGCCCCAGCATTTT.

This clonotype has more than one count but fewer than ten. The CDR3 here is CASSRTGRRDNSPLHF. Here the CDR3 DNA reads TGCGCCAGCAGTCGGACAGGGCGAAGGGATAATTCACCCCTCCACTTT. This chain connects TRBV5-1 to TRBJ1-6; 8 bases align to TRBD1. The V gene's germline CDR1 is SGHRS and CDR2 YFSETQ. Trimming at V came to 5 bases and at J to 5 bases, leaving 9 bases not matched to a gene. This CDR3 is built from 16 residues.

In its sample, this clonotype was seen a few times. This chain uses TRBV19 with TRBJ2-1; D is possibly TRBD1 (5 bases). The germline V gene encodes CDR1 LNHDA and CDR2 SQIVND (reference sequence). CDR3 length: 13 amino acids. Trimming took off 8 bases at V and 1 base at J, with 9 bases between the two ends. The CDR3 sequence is CASCRDSYNEQFF. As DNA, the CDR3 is TGTGCCAGTTGCAGGGATTCCTACAATGAGCAGTTCTTC.

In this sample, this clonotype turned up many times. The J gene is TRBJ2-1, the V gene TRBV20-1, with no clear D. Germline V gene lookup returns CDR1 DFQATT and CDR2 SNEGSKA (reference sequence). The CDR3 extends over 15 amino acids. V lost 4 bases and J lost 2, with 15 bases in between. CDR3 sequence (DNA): TGCAGTGCTACATATCGGACGACCGCCTACAATGAGCAGTTCTTC. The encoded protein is CSATYRTTAYNEQFF.

CDR3 coding DNA: TGTGCCAGCAGTGGAGGGGGACAGGGGAATGAAAAACTGTTTTTT. It encodes CASSGGGQGNEKLFF. The rearrangement joins TRBV2 to TRBJ1-4, with 10 bases aligning to TRBD1. The CDR3 extends over 15 amino acids. In germline, CDR1 is SNHLY, CDR2 FYNNEI. Trimming cost V 4 bases and J 5 bases; bases outside gene matches: 4. The full variable domain, rest sourced from reference TRBV2 and TRBJ1-4, is EPEVTQTPSHQVTQMGQEVILRCVPISNHLYFYWYRQILGQKVEFLVSFYNNEISEKSEIFDDQFSVERPDGSNFTLKIRSTKLEDSAMYFCASSGGGQGNEKLFFGSGTQLSVL.

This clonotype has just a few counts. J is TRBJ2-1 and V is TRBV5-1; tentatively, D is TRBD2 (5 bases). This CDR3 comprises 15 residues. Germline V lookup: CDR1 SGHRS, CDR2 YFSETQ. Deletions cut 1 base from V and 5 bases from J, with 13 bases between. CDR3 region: CASSLKPEGHNEQFF. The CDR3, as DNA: TGCGCCAGCAGCTTGAAGCCCGAGGGTCACAATGAGCAGTTCTTC.

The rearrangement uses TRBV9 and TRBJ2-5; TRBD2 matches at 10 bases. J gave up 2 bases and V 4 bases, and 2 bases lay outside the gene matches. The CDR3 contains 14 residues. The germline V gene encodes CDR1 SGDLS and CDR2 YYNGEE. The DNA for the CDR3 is TGTGCCAGCAGCCCAGCGGGGGGGCAAGAGACCCAGTACTTC. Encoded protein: CASSPAGGQETQYF. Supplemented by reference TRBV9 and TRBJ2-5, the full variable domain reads DSGVTQTPKHLITATGQRVTLRCSPRSGDLSVYWYQQSLDQGLQFLIQYYNGEERAKGNILERFSAQQFPDLHSELNLSSLELGDSALYFCASSPAGGQETQYFGPGTRLLVL.

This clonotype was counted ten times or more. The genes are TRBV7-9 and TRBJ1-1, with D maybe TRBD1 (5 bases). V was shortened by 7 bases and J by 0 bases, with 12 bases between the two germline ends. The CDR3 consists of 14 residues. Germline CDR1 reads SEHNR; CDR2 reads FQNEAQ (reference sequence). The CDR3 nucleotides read TGTGCCAGCACTCAGGGAGTAATGAACACTGAAGCTTTCTTT. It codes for CASTQGVMNTEAFF.

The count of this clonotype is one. The CDR3: CASSRDVGQPGTGELFF. DNA of the CDR3: TGTGCCAGCAGCCGAGATGTGGGCCAACCGGGGACCGGGGAGCTGTTTTTT. The chain is built from TRBV7-9 and TRBJ2-2; possible D gene TRBD2, 5 bases. With 5 bases removed from V and 5 bases from J, the gap between germline ends came to 21 bases. The CDR3 loop spans 17 amino acids. Germline V CDR1 and CDR2: SEHNR, FQNEAQ (reference sequence).

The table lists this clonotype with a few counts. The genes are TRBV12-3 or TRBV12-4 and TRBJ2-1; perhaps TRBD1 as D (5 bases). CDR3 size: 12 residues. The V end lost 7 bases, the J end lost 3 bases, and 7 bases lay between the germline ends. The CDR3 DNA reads TGTGCCAGCACAGGGAACTACAATGAGCAGTTCTTC. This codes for CASTGNYNEQFF.

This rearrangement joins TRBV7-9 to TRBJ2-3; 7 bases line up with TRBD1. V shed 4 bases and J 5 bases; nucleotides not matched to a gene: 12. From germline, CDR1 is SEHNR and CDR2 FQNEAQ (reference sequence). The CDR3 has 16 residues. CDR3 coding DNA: TGTGCCAGCAGCTCCCAGGGGGTCGGGAAAGGAGATACGCAGTATTTT. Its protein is CASSSQGVGKGDTQYF.

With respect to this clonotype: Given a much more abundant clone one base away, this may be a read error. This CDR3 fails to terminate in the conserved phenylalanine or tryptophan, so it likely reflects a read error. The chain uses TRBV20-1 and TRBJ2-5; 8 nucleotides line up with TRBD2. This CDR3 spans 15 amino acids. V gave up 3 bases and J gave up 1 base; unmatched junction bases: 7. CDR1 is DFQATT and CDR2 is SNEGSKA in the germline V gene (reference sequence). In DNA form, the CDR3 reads TGCAGTGCTAGCGCCCGACTAGCGTTCCAAGAGACCCAGTACTCC. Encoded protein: CSASARLAFQETQYS.

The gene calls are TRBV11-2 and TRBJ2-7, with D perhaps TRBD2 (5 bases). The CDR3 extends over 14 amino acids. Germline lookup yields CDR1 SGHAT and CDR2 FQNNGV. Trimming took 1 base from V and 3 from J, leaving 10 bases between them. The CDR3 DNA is TGTGCCAGCAGCTTAGGCACTAGGCACTACGAGCAGTACTTC. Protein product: CASSLGTRHYEQYF.

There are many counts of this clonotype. The CDR3, as DNA: TGTGCCAGCAGTTTCGGCAGGGGGTCTGAAGCTTTCTTT. Its translation: CASSFGRGSEAFF. The rearrangement uses TRBV12-3 or TRBV12-4 and TRBJ1-1, with TRBD1 matching over 7 bases. J was trimmed by 6 bases and V by 3 bases; bases with no gene match: 4. The CDR3 covers 13 residues.

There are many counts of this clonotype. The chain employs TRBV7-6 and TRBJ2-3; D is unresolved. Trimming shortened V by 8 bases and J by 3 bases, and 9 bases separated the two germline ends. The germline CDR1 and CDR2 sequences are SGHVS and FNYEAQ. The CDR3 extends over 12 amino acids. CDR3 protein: CASSAETDTQYF. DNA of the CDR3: TGTGCCAGCTCGGCAGAGACAGATACGCAGTATTTT.

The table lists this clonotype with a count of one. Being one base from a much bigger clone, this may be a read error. The CDR3 reads CASSWSGTGNSYEQFF. CDR3 bases: TGCGCCAGCAGCTGGTCCGGGACAGGCAATTCCTACGAGCAGTTCTTC. This sequence joins TRBV5-1 and TRBJ2-1; TRBD1 matches 8 bases. Germline CDR1 SGHRS, CDR2 YFSETQ. This CDR3 contains 16 residues. V lost 3 bases and J lost 10; bases outside the gene matches: 15.

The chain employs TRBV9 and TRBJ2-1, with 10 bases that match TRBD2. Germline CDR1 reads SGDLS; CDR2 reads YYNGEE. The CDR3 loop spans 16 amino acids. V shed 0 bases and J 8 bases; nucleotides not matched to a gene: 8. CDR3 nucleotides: TGTGCCAGCAGCGTAGGACCAGCGGGGGGGCGGGATGAGCAGTTCTTC. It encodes CASSVGPAGGRDEQFF.

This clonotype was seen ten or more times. CDR3 sequence (DNA): TGTGCCAGCAGTCCTCTAGCGGGGGGGCCGGCAGATACGCAGTATTTT. The encoded protein is CASSPLAGGPADTQYF. This chain joins TRBV12-3 or TRBV12-4 and TRBJ2-3; 12 nucleotides align to TRBD2. The junction had 7 bases not matched to a gene; V was cut back by 5 bases and J by 4 bases. CDR3 size: 16 residues.

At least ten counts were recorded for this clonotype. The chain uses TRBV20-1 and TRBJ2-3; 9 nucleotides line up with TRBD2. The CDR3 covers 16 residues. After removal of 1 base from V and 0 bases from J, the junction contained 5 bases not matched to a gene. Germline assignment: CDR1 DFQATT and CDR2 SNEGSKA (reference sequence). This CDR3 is CSARGGGAGSTDTQYF. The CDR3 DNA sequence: TGCAGTGCTAGAGGCGGGGGGGCCGGGAGCACAGATACGCAGTATTTT.

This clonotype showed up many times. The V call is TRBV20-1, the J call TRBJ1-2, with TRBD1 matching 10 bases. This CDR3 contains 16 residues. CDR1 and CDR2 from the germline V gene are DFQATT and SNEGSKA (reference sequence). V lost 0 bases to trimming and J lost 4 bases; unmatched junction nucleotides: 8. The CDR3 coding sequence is TGCAGTGCTAGAGATATAGGACAGGGGGACCTCTATGGCTACACCTTC. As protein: CSARDIGQGDLYGYTF.

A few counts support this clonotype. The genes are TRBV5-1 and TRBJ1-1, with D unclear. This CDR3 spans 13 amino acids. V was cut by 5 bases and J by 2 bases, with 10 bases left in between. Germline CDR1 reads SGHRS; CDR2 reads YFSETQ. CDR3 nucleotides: TGCGCCAGCAGGGTACAACCCAACACTGAAGCTTTCTTT. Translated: CASRVQPNTEAFF.